This T cell receptor beta chain was profiled in a study of blood T cell repertoires in COVID-19. The overall study: PBMCs, B-cell-depleted T cells, or T cells provided the cDNA or gDNA that made up the material.

Using immunoSEQ multiplex PCR, the repertoire was profiled, and TCRdb retains in-frame clones only, with some absent. The repertoire includes 300,000 or so clones, about nine tenths of them detected once, and 1.5% sits in the top ten. Trimming took 0 bases from V and 2 from J; bases not matched to a gene: 2. This CDR3 region has 16 residues. Germline V gives CDR1 SGDLS, CDR2 YYNGEE. The sequencing input was peripheral blood. This chain links TRBV9 with TRBJ2-7; 13 bases line up with TRBD2. The TCR originated in a woman aged 35 to 49 who had recovered from COVID-19. CDR3 protein: CASSVGLAGGPYEQYF. The CDR3 DNA follows: TGTGCCAGCAGCGTAGGACTAGCGGGGGGCCCCTACGAGCAGTACTTC.